This T cell receptor beta chain comes out of a study of blood T cell repertoires in COVID-19. About the study: Acute and convalescent COVID-19 specimens originated in the United States, Italy and Spain.

Libraries were prepared by immunoSEQ multiplex PCR; TCRdb keeps only in-frame clonotypes and omits some of them. The sample consists of some 200,000 clones, 84% of them appearing once. CDR3 length: 15 amino acids. Germline CDR1 and CDR2: MDHEN and SYDVKM. V was trimmed by 6 bases and J by 4 bases, leaving 17 bases between them. The chain joins TRBV28 to TRBJ2-3; D gene unclear. The specimen was peripheral blood. The TCR was taken from a woman aged 50 to 65 with active or convalescent COVID-19. The CDR3 nucleotides are TGTGCCAGCAGACCCTCACAGCCACTGGCAGATACGCAGTATTTT. It translates to CASRPSQPLADTQYF. Together with reference TRBV28 and TRBJ2-3, the CDR3 gives the full variable domain: DVKVTQSSRYLVKRTGEKVFLECVQDMDHENMFWYRQDPGLGLRLIYFSYDVKMKEKGDIPEGYSVSREKKERFSLILESASTNQTSMYLCASRPSQPLADTQYFGPGTRLTVL.